Sequencing of this T cell receptor beta chain was carried out in a study of graft-versus-host responses after intestinal transplantation. About the research overall: Multivisceral, liver-intestinal, or isolated intestinal grafts went to recipients. Every transplant recipient was induced with anti-thymocyte globulin, then maintained on tacrolimus and steroids for two to three years. Findings of the study overall: Where graft-donor T cell macrochimerism was present, patients had high graft-versus-host to host-versus-graft clonal ratios in allografts. Recipient-marrow GvH clones were detected, some having first appeared in ileum or blood.

Points on this clone: Its antigen is as yet unknown.

The assay was immunoSEQ multiplex PCR, and TCRdb's table has in-frame clones only and misses some. This sample has roughly 97,000 clones, with about nine tenths found just once. Sequences were derived from unstimulated CD4+ T cells sorted from spleen or lymph node cells, sampled before transplant. This receptor was identified in a human donor who was the organ donor for an intestinal transplant.

CDR3 coding DNA: TGTGCCAGCAGGACAGGCTATGGCTACACCTTC. Translating it yields CASRTGYGYTF. The V and J genes are TRBV28 and TRBJ1-2; D is possibly TRBD1 (6 bases). Germline CDR1 MDHEN, CDR2 SYDVKM. V was shortened by 6 bases and J by 4 bases, with 6 bases between the two germline ends. The CDR3 length is 11 residues.